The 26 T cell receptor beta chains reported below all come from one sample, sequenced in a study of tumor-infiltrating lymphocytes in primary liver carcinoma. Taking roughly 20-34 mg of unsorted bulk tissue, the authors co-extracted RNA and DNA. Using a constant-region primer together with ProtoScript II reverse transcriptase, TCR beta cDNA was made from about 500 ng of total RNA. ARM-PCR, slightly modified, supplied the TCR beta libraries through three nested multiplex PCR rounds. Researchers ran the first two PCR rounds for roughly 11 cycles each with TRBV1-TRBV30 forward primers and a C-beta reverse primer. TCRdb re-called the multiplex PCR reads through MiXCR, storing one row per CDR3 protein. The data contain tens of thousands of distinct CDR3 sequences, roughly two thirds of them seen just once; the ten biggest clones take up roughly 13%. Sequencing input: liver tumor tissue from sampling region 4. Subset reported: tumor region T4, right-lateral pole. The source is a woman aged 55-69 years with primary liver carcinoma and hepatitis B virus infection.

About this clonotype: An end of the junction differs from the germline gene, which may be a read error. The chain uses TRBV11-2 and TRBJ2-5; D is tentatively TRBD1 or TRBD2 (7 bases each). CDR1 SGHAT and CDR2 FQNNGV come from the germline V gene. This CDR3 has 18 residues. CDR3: CTSSLTPSGGEEVGTQYF. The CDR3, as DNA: TGTACCAGCAGCTTAACCCCGTCAGGGGGGGAAGAGGTGGGGACCCAGTACTTC.

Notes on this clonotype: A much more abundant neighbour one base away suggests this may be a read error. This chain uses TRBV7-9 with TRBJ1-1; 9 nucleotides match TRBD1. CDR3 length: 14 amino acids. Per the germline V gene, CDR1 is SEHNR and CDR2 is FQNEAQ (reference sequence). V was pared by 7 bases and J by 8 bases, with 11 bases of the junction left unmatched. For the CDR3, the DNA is TGTGCCAGCAACTCAGACCGGGACAGGGCAGAAGCTTTCTTT. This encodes CASNSDRDRAEAFF.

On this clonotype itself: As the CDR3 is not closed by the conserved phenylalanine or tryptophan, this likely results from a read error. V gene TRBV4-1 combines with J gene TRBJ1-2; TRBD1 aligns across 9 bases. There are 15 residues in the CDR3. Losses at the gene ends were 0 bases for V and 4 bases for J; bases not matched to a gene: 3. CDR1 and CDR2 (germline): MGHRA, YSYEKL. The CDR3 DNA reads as TGCGCCAGCAGCCAAGATACAGGGGGCGGCTATGGCTACACCATC. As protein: CASSQDTGGGYGYTI.

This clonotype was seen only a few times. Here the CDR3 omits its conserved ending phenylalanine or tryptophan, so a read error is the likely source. CDR3 coding DNA: TGTGCCAGCAGCTTTAGCGGGAGGGCCTTAAATGAGCAGTTCCTC. This sequence encodes CASSFSGRALNEQFL. The chain is built from TRBV7-3 and TRBJ2-1; 11 positions agree with TRBD2. Trimming at V came to 3 bases and at J to 7 bases, leaving 5 bases not matched to a gene. The CDR3 length is 15 residues. CDR1 SGHTA and CDR2 FQGTGA come from the germline V gene.

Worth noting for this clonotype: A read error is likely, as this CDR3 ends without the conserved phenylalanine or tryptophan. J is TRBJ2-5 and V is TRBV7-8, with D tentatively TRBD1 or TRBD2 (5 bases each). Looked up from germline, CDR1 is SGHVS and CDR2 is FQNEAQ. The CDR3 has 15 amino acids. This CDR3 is CGSSLPSRGAETQYY. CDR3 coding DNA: TGTGGCAGCAGCTTACCCTCTCGAGGGGCAGAGACCCAGTACTAC.

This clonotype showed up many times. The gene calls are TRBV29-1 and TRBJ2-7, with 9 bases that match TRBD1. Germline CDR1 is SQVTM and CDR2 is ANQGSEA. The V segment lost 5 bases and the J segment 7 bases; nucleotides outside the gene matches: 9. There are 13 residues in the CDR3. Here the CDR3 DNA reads TGCAGCGTTACCGGGACAGGGTCTGAAGAGCAGTACTTC. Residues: CSVTGTGSEEQYF.

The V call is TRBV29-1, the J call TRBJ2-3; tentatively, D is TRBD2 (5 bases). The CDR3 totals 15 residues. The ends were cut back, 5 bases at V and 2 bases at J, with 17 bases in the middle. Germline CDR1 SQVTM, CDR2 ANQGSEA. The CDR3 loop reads CSVRKARGTTDTQYF. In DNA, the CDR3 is TGCAGCGTTCGGAAGGCCCGGGGTACCACAGATACGCAGTATTTT.

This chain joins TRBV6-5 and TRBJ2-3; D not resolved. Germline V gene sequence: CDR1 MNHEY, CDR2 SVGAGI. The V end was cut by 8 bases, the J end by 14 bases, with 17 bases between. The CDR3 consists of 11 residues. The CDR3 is CASGNTDRRYF. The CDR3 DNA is TGTGCCAGCGGGAACACAGATAGGCGGTATTTT.

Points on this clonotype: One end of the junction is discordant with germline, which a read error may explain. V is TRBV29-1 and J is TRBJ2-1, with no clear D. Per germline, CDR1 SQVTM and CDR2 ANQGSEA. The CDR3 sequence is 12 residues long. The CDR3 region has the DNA TGCAGCGTTGAATTTTACTCGGGCCATCGGCACTTC. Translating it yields CSVEFYSGHRHF.

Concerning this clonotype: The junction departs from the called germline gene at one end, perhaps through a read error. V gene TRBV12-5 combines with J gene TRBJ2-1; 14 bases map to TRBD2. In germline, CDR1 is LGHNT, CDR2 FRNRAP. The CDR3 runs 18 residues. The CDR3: CASGSPPGLAGEPNKQFF. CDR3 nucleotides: TGTGCTAGTGGTTCTCCTCCGGGACTAGCGGGAGAGCCCAATAAGCAGTTCTTC.

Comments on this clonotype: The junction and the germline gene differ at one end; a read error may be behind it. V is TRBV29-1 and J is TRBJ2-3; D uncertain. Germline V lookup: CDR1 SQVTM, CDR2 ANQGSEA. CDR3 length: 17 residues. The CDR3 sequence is CSVGHTPDGSLADMQYF. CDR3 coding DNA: TGCAGCGTTGGGCATACCCCGGACGGAAGCCTTGCAGATATGCAGTACTTT.

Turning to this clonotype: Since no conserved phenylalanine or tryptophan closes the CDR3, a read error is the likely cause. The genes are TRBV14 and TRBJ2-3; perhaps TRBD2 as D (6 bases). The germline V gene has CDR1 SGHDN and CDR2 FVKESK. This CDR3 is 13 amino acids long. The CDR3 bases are TGTGCCAGCAGCCCCGGGAGCACATATACGCAGTATTTA. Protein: CASSPGSTYTQYL.

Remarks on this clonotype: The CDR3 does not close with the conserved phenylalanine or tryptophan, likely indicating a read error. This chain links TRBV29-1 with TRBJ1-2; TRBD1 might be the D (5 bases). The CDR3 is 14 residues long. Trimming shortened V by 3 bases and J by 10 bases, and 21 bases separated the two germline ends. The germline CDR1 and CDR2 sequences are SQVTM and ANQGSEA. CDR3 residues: CSVEDPRDRLDYTL. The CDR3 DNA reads TGCAGCGTTGAGGATCCCCGGGACCGGCTTGACTACACCCTC.

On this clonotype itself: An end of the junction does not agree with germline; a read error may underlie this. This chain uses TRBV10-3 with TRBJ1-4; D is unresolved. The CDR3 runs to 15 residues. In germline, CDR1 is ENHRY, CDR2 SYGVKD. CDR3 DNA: TGTGTCATCTGTGATGCCGGTTCGACTAATGAAAAACTGTTTTTT. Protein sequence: CVICDAGSTNEKLFF.

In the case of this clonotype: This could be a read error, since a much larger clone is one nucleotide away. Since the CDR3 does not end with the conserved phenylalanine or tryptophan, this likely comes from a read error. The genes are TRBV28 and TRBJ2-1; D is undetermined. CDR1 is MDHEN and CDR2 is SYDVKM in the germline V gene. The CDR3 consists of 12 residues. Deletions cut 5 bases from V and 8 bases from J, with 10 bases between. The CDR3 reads CASSPYVDEQFL. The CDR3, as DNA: TGTGCCAGCAGTCCATACGTTGATGAGCAGTTCCTC.

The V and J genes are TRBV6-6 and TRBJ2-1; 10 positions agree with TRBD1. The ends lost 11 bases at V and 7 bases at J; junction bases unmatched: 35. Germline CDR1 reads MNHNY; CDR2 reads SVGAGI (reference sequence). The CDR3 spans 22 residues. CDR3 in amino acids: CAGINRDRGSSGERWGINEQFF. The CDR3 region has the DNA TGTGCCGGCATCAACCGGGACAGGGGAAGTAGCGGGGAACGATGGGGTATTAATGAGCAGTTCTTC.

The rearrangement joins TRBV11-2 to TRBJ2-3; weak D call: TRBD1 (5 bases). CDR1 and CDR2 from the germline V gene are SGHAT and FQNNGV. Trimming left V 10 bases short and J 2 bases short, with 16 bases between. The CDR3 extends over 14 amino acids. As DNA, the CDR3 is TGTGCCAACAGTATGGGGCTTCACACAGATACGCAGTATTTT. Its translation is CANSMGLHTDTQYF. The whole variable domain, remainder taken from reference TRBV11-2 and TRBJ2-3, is EAGVAQSPRYKIIEKRQSVAFWCNPISGHATLYWYQQILGQGPKLLIQFQNNGVVDDSQLPKDRFSAERLKGVDSTLKIQPAKLEDSAVYLCANSMGLHTDTQYFGPGTRLTVL.

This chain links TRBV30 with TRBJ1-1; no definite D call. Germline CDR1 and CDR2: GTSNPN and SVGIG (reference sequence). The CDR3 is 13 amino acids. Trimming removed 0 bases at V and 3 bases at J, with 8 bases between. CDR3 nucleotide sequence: TGTGCCTGGAGTGTAGAGAAGGACACTGAAGCTTTCTTT. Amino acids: CAWSVEKDTEAFF.

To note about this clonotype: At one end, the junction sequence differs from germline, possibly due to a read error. CDR3 protein: CASSLREGSYDYTF. In DNA, the CDR3 is TGTGCCAGCAGTTTACGGGAGGGGTCATATGACTACACCTTC. The chain employs TRBV12-3 or TRBV12-4 and TRBJ1-2; a possible D gene is TRBD1 (5 bases). The CDR3 runs 14 residues.

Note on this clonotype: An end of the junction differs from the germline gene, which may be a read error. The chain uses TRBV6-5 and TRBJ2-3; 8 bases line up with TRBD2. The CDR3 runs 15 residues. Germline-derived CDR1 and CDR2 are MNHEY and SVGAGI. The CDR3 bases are TGTGCCAGCAGTCCACGGGCGGGAGGCATAGATATGCAGTATTTT. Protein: CASSPRAGGIDMQYF.

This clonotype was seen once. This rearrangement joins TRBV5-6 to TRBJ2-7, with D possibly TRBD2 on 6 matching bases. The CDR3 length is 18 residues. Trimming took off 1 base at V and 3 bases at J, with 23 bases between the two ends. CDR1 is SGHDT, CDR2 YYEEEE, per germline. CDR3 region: CASSLYVFGTGTYYEQYF. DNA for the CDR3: TGTGCCAGCAGCTTGTACGTTTTTGGGACTGGAACATACTACGAGCAGTACTTC. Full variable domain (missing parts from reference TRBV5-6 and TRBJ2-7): DAGVTQSPTHLIKTRGQQVTLRCSPKSGHDTVSWYQQALGQGPQFIFQYYEEEERQRGNFPDRFSGHQFPNYSSELNVNALLLGDSALYLCASSLYVFGTGTYYEQYFGPGTRLTVT.

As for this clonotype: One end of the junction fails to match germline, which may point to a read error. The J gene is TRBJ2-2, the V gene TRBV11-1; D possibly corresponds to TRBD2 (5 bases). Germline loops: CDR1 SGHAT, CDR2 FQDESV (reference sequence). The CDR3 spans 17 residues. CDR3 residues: CASSARPFPVNTGELLF. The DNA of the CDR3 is TGTGCTAGCAGCGCCCGGCCATTCCCAGTTAACACCGGGGAGCTGCTTTTT.

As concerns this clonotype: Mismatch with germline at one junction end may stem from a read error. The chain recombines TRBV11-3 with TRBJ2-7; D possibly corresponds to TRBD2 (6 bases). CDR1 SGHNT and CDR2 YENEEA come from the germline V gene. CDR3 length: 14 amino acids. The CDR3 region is CDSSLDLTGVEQYF. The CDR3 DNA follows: TGTGACAGCAGCTTAGATCTAACGGGAGTCGAGCAGTACTTC.

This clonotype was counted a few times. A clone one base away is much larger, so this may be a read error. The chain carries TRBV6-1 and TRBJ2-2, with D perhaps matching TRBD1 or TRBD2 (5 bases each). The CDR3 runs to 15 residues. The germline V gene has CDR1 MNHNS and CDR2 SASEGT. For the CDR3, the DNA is TGTGCCAGCACCCCCGGGATCGGGGCGCCCGGGGAGCCGTTTTTT. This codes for CASTPGIGAPGEPFF.

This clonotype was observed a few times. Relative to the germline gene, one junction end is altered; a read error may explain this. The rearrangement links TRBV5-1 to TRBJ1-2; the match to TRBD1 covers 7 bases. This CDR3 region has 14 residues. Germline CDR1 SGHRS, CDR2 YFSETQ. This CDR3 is CSSSSEGQIYGHTF. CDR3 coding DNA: TGCTCCAGCAGCTCTGAGGGACAGATCTATGGCCACACCTTC.

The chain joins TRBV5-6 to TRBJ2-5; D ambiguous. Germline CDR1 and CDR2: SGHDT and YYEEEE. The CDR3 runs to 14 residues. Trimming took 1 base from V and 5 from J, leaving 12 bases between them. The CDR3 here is CASSLYAKEETQYF. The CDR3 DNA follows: TGTGCCAGCAGCTTGTACGCCAAAGAGGAGACCCAGTACTTC.